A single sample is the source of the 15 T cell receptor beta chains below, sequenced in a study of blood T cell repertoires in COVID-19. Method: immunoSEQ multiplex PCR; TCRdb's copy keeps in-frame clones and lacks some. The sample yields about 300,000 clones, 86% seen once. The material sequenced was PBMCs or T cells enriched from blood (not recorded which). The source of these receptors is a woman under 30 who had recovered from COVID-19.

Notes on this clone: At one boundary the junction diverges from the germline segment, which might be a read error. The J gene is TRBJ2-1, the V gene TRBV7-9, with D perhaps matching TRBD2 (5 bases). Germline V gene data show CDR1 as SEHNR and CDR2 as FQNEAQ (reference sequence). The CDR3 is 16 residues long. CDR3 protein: CAGSLEGGLSYNEQFF. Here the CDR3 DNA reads TGTGCCGGCAGCTTAGAAGGCGGGCTTTCCTACAATGAGCAGTTCTTC.

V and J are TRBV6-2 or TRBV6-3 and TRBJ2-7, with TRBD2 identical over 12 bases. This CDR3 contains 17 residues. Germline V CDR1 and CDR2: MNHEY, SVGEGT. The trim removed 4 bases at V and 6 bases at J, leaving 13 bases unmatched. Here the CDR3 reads CASSFRGPSGRAGEQYF. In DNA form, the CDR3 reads TGTGCCAGCAGTTTCCGGGGTCCTAGCGGGAGGGCGGGCGAGCAGTACTTC.

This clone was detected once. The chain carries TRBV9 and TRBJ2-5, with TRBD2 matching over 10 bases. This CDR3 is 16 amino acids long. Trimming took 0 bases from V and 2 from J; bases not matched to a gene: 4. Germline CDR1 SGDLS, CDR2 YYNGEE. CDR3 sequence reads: CASSVDGTSVQETQYF. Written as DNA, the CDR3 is TGTGCCAGCAGCGTAGACGGGACTAGCGTACAAGAGACCCAGTACTTC.

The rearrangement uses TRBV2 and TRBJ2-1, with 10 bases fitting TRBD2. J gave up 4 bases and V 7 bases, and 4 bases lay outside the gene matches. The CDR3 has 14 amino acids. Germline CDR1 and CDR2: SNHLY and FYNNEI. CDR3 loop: CASNSGGPYNEQFF. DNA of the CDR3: TGTGCCAGCAATAGCGGGGGGCCTTACAATGAGCAGTTCTTC.

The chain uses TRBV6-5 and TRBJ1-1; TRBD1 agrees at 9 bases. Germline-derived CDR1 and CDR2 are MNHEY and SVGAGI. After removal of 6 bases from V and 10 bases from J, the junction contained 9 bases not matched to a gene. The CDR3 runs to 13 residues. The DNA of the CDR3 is TGTGCCAGCAGGGCAATGGGACAGGGAGCAGCTTTCTTT. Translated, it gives CASRAMGQGAAFF.

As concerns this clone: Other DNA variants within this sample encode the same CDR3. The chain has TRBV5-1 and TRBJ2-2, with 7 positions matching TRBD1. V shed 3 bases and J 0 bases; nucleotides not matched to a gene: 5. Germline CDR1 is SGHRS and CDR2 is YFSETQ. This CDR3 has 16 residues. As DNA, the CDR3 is TGCGCCAGCAGCTCATCCGGGACAGCGAACACCGGGGAGCTGTTTTTT. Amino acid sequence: CASSSSGTANTGELFF.

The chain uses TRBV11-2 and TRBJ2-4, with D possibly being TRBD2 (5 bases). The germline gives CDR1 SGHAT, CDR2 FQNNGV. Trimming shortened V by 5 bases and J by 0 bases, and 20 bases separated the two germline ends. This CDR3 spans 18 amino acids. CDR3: CASSPYPLAPLAKNIQYF. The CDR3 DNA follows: TGTGCCAGCAGCCCATACCCTCTAGCTCCCCTAGCCAAAAACATTCAGTACTTC.

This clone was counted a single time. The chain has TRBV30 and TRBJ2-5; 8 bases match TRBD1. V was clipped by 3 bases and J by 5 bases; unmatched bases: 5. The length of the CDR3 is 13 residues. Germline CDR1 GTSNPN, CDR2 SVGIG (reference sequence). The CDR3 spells CAWRPGGGETQYF. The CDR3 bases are TGTGCCTGGAGGCCAGGGGGCGGGGAGACCCAGTACTTC.

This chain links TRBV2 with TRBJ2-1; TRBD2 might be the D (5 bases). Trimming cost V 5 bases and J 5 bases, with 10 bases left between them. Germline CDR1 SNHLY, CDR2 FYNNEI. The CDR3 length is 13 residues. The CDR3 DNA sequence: TGTGCCAGCAGTAACGGGATTCACAATGAGCAGTTCTTC. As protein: CASSNGIHNEQFF.

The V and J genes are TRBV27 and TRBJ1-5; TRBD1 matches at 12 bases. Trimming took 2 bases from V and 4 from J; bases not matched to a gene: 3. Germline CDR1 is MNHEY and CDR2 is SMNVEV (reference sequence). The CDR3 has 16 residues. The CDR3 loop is CASSLGTGGLNQPQHF. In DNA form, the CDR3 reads TGTGCCAGCAGTTTAGGGACAGGGGGCCTTAATCAGCCCCAGCATTTT.

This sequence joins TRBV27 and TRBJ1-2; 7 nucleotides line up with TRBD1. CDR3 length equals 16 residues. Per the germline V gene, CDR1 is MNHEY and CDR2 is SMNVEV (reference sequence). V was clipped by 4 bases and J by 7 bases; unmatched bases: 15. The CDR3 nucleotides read TGTGCCAGCAGTTCCATCTACGCAGGGGGTGAGACTGGCTACACCTTC. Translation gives CASSSIYAGGETGYTF.

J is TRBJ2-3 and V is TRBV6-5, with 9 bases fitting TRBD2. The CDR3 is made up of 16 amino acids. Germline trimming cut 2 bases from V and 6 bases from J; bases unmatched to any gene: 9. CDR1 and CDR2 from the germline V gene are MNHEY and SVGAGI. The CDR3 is CASSYVAGGLMDTQYF. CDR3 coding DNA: TGTGCCAGCAGTTACGTGGCGGGGGGGCTTATGGATACGCAGTATTTT.

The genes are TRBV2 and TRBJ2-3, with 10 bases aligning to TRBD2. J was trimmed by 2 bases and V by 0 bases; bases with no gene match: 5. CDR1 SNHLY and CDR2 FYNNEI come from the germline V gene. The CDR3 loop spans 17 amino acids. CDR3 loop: CASSEAGLALFTDTQYF. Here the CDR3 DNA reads TGTGCCAGCAGTGAAGCGGGACTAGCGCTCTTCACAGATACGCAGTATTTT. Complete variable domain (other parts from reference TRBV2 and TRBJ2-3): EPEVTQTPSHQVTQMGQEVILRCVPISNHLYFYWYRQILGQKVEFLVSFYNNEISEKSEIFDDQFSVERPDGSNFTLKIRSTKLEDSAMYFCASSEAGLALFTDTQYFGPGTRLTVL.

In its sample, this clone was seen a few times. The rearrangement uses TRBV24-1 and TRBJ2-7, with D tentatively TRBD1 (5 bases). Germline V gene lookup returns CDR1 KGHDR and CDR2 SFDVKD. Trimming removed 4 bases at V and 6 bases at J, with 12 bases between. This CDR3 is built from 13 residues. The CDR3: CATSDANRFEQYF. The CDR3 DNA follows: TGTGCCACCAGTGACGCTAACAGGTTCGAGCAGTACTTC.

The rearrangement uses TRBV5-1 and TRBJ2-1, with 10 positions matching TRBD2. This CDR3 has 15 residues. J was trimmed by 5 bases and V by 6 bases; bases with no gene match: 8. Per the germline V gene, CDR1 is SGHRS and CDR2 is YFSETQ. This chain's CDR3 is CASKTLAGRHNEQFF. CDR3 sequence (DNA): TGCGCCAGCAAGACACTAGCGGGGAGACACAATGAGCAGTTCTTC.